This T cell receptor beta chain is drawn from a study of T cell repertoires in cytomegalovirus infection. Study background: Public TCR beta signature analysis indicated the presence of both CMV infection and matching HLA type.

Study observations and caveats: Carriage of CMV together with the relevant HLA was identifiable through cumulative public TCR beta family frequency. Dominating the ex vivo response were HLA-C-restricted CMV-specific TCR beta clonotypes.

In regard to this clonotype: Its antigen is currently unknown.

V shed 1 base, J shed 6 bases, and the junction held 4 bases outside the gene matches. Germline V gene lookup returns CDR1 DFQATT and CDR2 SNEGSKA (reference sequence). The CDR3 contains 13 residues. TCRdb reanalysed the reads using MiXCR and keeps one entry per CDR3 protein. The repertoire has 110,000 or so distinct CDR3 sequences, roughly 31% of them found once; the top ten carry 41%. The clonotype was recovered from a human donor in good health (CMV status not recorded). Some clones in this sample may be carry-over from other donors' samples. Sequencing used CD8+ T cells from cultured PBMCs, obtained from culture after CMV antigen stimulation. This chain joins TRBV20-1 and TRBJ2-7; 9 nucleotides match TRBD1. This CDR3 reads CSARGDRAGEQYF. The CDR3 DNA is TGCAGTGCTAGAGGGGACAGGGCGGGCGAGCAGTACTTC.